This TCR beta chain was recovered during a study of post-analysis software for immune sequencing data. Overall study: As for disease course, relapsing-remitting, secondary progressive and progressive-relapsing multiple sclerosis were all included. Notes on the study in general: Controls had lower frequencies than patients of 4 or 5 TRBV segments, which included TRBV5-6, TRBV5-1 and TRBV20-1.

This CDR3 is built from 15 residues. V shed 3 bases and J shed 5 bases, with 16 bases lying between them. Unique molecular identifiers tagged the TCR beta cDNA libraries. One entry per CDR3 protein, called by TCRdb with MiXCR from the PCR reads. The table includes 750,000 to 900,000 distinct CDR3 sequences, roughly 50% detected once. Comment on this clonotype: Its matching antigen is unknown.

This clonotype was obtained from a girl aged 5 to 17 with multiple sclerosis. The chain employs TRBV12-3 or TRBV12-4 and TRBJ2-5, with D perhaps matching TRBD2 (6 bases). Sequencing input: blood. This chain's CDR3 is CASSFGGLRGETQYF. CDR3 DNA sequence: TGTGCCAGCAGTTTCGGCGGGCTTCGGGGGGAGACCCAGTACTTC.